This T cell receptor beta chain was retrieved from a study of shared clonotypes between healthy human individuals (dated by TCRdb to between 2020 and 2021). About the investigation overall: The cohort included three men and a couple of women between 18 and 49 years of age. Per donor, three plates each were used for CD4 naive and CD4 memory, two for CD8 naive, and one for CD8 memory. To estimate repertoire size and how much clonotypes are shared between individuals, the study performed deep sequencing of blood TCR repertoires from roughly five healthy adults. Different laboratories and diverse techniques were used to prepare libraries and sequence TCR repertoires, to increase sequencing depth and limit assay-specific biases. Each donor's leukapheresis produced roughly between roughly 0.85 and 9.5 billion PBMCs. The study at large found these results: Larger estimated clonotype richness was generally found for naive subsets than for memory subsets. The genetic and exposure-history diversity represented was limited by the small number of donors. Pairwise subsampling led to the expectation that sequencing depth would affect the degree of clonotype sharing among donors. Clonotypes shared by all four sorted-subset donors showed higher generation probabilities than non-shared clonotypes. Sampling was restricted to blood, and TCR repertoires in tissues likely differ from the TCR repertoires found in blood. Sharing across four donors was observed for about 5% of naive CD4, under 4% of naive CD8, about 2.5% of memory CD4, and roughly 0.4% of memory CD8 clonotypes. Rarefaction of sorted-subset datasets indicated incomplete sequencing despite the large sequencing depth.

TCR CDR3 regions were amplified from genomic DNA by multiplex PCR using the deep immunoSEQ assay. Extracted genomic DNA from each cell subset was spread evenly across all wells of several immunoSEQ 96-well plates, with each plate serving as a replicate. For sorted subsets, roughly 0.2 ug genomic DNA, equal to 25,000 to 35,000 T cell genomes, was loaded into each replicate PCR. Purified libraries were quantified with a Qubit 3.0 fluorometer, sized on a Bioanalyzer 2100, and re-quantified with the KAPA Library Quantification kit. Each immunoSEQ 96-well plate was sequenced on its own single-read 150-cycle Illumina NextSeq 550 flow cell. The authors' pipeline ran thus. Because the immunoSEQ output held only junctional sequences and lacked quality scores, the filtering could not match the filtering applied to full-length reads. Sequences were annotated with PyIR, a Python wrapper for IgBLAST v1.9, and V/J genes and CDR3 were assigned using IMGT germline references. Reads with weak V/J assignments (E-value above 1e-6), missing CDR3, stop codons, out-of-frame junctions, or ambiguous translated residues were removed. V3J clonotypes were defined by identical inferred V gene, J gene, and CDR3 amino acid sequence. To compute the percentage overlap between repertoires, the number of shared unique clonotypes was divided by the size of the smaller repertoire. Three approaches were used to assess repertoire richness: RTK rarefaction, the Chao1 estimator, and Recon v2.1 estimates of unobserved clonotypes. Generation probabilities for all TCRbeta clonotypes obtained by the gDNA method from several donors were computed using OLGA. TCRdb retrieved this table from immuneACCESS and kept in-frame rearrangements only. Not all clones are present; in checked studies, unresolved V genes account for under half, and no reason is known for the remainder. V and J calls and clone size are given by that table; D and trimming were obtained from the DNA. The sample table contains roughly 2.5 million clones; only one count was recorded for around nine tenths of them. Roughly 0.15% of the sample is taken by the ten largest.

This clone appeared once. Its binding antigen is unknown. Base qualities are not at hand, and no much larger clone is one base apart. The donors were healthy, HIV-negative adults with no recently reported acute infections or vaccinations. Every donor was a Caucasian adult residing in Nashville, Tennessee, USA. CD4+ T cells were enriched through magnetic negative selection, after which naive cells were positively selected on CD45RA and the remaining negative fraction served as the memory subset. Blood was collected by leukapheresis, and PBMCs were isolated by Ficoll-Histopaque density gradient centrifugation and then cryopreserved in liquid nitrogen vapor phase. Analytical flow cytometry was used to check the purity and quantity of each magnetically sorted T cell population. Genomic DNA was isolated from each sorted fraction and quantified by UV absorbance on a Nanodrop 2000c. Sequenced material: naive CD4+ T cells sorted from blood. What the cell subset or site label conveys for this sample: CD45RA+ positively selected. This receptor was taken from a man younger than 35 in good health.

The CDR3 protein sequence reads: CASRSGGLMNTEAFF. The DNA is as follows: TGTGCCAGCAGGTCCGGAGGCCTCATGAACACTGAAGCTTTCTTT. This chain joins TRBV6-6 to TRBJ1-1; no D gene can be assigned with confidence. The V and J ends are trimmed by 6 bases and 0 bases, leaving 14 bases between them. The cysteine opens and the phenylalanine closes a CDR3 of 15 amino acids. Of all the DNA, just the CDR3 is kept, 45 bases in frame from base 1. CDR1 and CDR2, looked up from the germline V gene (reference sequence), are MNHNY and SVGAGI.